Described below is a single TCR beta chain sequence and its context. The data belong to a study of early T cells in non-severe SARS-CoV-2 infection. The V and J ends lost 7 bases and 6 bases respectively, with 22 bases between them. Germline V gene sequence: CDR1 SNHLY, CDR2 FYNNEI. CDR3 length equals 15 residues. Each single cDNA molecule received a unique molecular identifier. TCRdb redid the calling of the 5' RACE reads with MiXCR, one entry per CDR3 protein. The repertoire holds fewer than 85,000 distinct CDR3 sequences, roughly an eighth seen once, with about 6% in the top ten. The receptor's source is an adult who was a healthcare worker with PCR-confirmed SARS-CoV-2 infection or an uninfected control (not recorded which). The rearrangement links TRBV2 to TRBJ2-7, with D perhaps TRBD2 (5 bases). Material: whole blood. The CDR3 nucleotides are TGTGCCAGCACCGAGGGCGGACCGAGAGGGCGCGAGCAGTACTTC. It codes for CASTEGGPRGREQYF.